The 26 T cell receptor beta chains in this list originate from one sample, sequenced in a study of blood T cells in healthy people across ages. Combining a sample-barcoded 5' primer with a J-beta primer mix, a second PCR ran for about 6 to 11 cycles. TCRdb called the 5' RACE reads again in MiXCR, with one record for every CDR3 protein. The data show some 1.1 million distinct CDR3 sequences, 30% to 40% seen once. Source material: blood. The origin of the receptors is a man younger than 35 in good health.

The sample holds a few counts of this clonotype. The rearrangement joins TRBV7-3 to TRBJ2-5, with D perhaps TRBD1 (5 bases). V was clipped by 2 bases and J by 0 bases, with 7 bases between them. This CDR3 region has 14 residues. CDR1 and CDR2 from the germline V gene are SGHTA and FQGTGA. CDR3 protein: CASSLDSDQETQYF. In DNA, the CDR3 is TGTGCCAGCAGCTTAGACAGCGACCAAGAGACCCAGTACTTC.

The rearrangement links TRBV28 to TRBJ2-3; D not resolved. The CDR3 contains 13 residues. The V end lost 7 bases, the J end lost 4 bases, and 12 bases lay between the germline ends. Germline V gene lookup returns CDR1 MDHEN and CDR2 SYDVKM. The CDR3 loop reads CASIISGADTQYF. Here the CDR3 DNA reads TGTGCCAGCATTATCAGTGGGGCAGATACGCAGTATTTT. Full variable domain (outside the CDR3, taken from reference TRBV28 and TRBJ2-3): DVKVTQSSRYLVKRTGEKVFLECVQDMDHENMFWYRQDPGLGLRLIYFSYDVKMKEKGDIPEGYSVSREKKERFSLILESASTNQTSMYLCASIISGADTQYFGPGTRLTVL.

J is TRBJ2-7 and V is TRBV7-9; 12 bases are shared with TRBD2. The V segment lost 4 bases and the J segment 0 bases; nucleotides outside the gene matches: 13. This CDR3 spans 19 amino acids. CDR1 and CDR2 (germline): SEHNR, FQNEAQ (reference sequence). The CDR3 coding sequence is TGTGCCAGCAGCTCGACTAGCGGGGGCACTATAGCTCCCTCCTACGAGCAGTACTTC. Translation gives CASSSTSGGTIAPSYEQYF.

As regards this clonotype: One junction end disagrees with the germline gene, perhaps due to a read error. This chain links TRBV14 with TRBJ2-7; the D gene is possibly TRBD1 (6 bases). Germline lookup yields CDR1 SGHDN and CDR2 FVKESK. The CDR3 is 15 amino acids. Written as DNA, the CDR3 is TGTGCCAGCAGTTACGAGGGGGTCTGCTCCTCCGAGCAGTACTTC. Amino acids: CASSYEGVCSSEQYF.

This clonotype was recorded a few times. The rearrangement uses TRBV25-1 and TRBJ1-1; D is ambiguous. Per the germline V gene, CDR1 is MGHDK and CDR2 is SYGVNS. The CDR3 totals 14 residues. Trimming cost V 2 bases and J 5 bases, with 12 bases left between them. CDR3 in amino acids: CASSEPGLWTEAFF. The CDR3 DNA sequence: TGTGCCAGCAGTGAACCCGGGTTATGGACTGAAGCTTTCTTT.

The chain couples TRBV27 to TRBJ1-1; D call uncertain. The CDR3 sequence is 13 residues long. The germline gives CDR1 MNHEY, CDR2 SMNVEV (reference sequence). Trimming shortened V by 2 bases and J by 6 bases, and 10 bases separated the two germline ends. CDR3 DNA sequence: TGTGCCAGCAGTTTAACAGTGAGTGCTGAAGCTTTCTTT. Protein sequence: CASSLTVSAEAFF.

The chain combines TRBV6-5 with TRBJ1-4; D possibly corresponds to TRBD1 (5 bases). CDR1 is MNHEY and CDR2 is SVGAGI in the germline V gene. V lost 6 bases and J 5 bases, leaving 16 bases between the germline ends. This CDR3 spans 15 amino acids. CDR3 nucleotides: TGTGCCAGCAGCCGCCCGGGGGAGGGGAATGAAAAACTGTTTTTT. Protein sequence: CASSRPGEGNEKLFF.

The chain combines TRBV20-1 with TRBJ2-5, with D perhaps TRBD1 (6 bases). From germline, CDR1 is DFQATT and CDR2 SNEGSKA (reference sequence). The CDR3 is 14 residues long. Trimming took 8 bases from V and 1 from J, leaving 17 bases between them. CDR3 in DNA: TGCAGTTCGTCCCTCGGGACAACCCAAGAGACCCAGTACTTC. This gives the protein CSSSLGTTQETQYF.

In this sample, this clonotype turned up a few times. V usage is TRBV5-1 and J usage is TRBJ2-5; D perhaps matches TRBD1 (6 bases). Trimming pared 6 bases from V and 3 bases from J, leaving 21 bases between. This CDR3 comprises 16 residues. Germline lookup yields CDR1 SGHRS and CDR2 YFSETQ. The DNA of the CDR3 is TGCGCCAGCACCATTATTCCGGGACACCAGAAAGAGACCCAGTACTTC. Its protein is CASTIIPGHQKETQYF.

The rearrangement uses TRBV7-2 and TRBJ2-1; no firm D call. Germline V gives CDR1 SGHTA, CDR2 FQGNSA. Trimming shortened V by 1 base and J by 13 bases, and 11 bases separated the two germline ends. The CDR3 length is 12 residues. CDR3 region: CASSLEVGDQFF. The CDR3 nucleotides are TGTGCCAGCAGCTTAGAAGTCGGTGATCAGTTCTTC.

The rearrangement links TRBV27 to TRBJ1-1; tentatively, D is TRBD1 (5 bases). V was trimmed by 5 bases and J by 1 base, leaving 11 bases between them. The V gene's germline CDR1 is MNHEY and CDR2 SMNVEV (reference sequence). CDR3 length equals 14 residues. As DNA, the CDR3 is TGTGCCAGCAGTCCCTGGGGGGAGAACACTGAAGCTTTCTTT. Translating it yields CASSPWGENTEAFF.

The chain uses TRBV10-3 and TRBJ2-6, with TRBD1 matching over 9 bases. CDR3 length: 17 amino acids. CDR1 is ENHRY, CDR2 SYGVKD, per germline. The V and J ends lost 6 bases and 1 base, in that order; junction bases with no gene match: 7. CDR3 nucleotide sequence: TGTGCCATCAGCCTGGGACAGGGTGCTTCTGGGGCCAACGTCCTGACTTTC. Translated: CAISLGQGASGANVLTF.

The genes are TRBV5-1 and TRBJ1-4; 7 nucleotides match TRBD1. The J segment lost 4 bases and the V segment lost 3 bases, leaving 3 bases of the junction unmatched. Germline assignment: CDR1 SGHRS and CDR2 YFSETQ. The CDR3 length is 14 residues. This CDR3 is CASSWGDSNEKLFF. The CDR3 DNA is TGCGCCAGCAGCTGGGGGGACAGTAATGAAAAACTGTTTTTT.

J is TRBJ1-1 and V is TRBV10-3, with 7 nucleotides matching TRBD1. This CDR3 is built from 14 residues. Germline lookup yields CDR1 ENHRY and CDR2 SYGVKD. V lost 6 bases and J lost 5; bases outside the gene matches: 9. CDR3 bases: TGTGCCATCAGAGACAGGGAATCGAAAACTGAAGCTTTCTTT. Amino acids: CAIRDRESKTEAFF.

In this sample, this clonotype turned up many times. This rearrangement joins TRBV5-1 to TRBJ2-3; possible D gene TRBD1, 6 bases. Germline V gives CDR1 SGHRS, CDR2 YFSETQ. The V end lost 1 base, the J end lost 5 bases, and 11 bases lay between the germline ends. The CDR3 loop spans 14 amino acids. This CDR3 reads CASSLLPGEDTQYF. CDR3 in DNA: TGCGCCAGCAGCTTGCTTCCAGGGGAAGATACGCAGTATTTT.

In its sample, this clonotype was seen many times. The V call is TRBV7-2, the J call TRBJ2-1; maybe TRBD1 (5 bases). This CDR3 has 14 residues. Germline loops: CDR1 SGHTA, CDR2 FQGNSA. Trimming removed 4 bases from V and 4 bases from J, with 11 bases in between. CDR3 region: CASSYRTGYNEQFF. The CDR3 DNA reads TGTGCCAGCAGCTACAGGACCGGATACAATGAGCAGTTCTTC.

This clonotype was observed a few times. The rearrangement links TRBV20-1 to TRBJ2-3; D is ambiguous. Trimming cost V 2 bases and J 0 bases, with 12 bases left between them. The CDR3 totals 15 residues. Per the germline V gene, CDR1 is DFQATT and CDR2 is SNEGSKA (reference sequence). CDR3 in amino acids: CSARSPSTSTDTQYF. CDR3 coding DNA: TGCAGTGCTAGATCCCCTAGTACTAGCACAGATACGCAGTATTTT.

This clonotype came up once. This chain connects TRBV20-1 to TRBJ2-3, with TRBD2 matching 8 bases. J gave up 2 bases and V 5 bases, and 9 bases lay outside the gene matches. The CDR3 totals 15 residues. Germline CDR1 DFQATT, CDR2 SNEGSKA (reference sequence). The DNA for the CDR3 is TGCAGTGCTCGGGAGGGGATAGCAGACACAGATACGCAGTATTTT. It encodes CSAREGIADTDTQYF.

The CDR3 nucleotides are TGTGCCAGCAGTGAACTACACCCAACAAACAATGAGCAGTTCTTC. This encodes CASSELHPTNNEQFF. J is TRBJ2-1 and V is TRBV2, with D unresolved. This CDR3 has 15 residues. V was trimmed by 2 bases and J by 5 bases, leaving 13 bases between them. The germline gives CDR1 SNHLY, CDR2 FYNNEI. The full variable domain, completed using reference TRBV2 and TRBJ2-1, is EPEVTQTPSHQVTQMGQEVILRCVPISNHLYFYWYRQILGQKVEFLVSFYNNEISEKSEIFDDQFSVERPDGSNFTLKIRSTKLEDSAMYFCASSELHPTNNEQFFGPGTRLTVL.

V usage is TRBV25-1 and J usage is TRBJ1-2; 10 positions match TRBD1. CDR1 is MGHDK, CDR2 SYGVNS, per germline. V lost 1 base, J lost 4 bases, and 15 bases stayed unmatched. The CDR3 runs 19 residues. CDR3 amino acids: CASSEWGTETGGKPYGYTF. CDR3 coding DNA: TGTGCCAGCAGTGAATGGGGAACGGAGACAGGGGGCAAGCCCTATGGCTACACCTTC.

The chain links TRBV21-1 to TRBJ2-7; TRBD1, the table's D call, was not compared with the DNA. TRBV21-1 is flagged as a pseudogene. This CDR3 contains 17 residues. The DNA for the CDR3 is TGTGCCAGCAGCAAATTTTTACAGGGTTCTAAGACCTACGAGCAGTACTTC. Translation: CASSKFLQGSKTYEQYF.

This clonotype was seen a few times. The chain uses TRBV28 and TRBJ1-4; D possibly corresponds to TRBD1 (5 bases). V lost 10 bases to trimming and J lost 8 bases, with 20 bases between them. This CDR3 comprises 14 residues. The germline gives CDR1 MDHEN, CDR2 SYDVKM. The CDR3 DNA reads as TGTGCCACCCAGGGCCCTTCTTTAGCGGAAAAACTGTTTTTT. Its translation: CATQGPSLAEKLFF.

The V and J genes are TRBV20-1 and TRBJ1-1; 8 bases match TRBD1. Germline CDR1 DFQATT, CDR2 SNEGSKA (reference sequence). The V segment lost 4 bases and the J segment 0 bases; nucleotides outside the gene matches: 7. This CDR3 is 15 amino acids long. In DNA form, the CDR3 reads TGCAGTGCTACGGACAGGGATGGCATGAACACTGAAGCTTTCTTT. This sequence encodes CSATDRDGMNTEAFF.

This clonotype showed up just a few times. Here the CDR3 reads CASSYPTGVPYNEQYF. The CDR3 DNA follows: TGTGCCAGCAGTTATCCGACAGGGGTCCCCTACAATGAGCAGTACTTC. This chain uses TRBV6-6 with TRBJ2-5, with 8 bases fitting TRBD1. V shed 3 bases and J 11 bases; nucleotides not matched to a gene: 17. There are 16 residues in the CDR3. Germline lookup yields CDR1 MNHNY and CDR2 SVGAGI (reference sequence).

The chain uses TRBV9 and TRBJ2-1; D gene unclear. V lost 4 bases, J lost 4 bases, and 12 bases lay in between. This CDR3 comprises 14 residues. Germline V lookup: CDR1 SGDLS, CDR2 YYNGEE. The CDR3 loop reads CASSPLLGYNEQFF. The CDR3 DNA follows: TGTGCCAGCAGCCCTCTTTTGGGATACAATGAGCAGTTCTTC.

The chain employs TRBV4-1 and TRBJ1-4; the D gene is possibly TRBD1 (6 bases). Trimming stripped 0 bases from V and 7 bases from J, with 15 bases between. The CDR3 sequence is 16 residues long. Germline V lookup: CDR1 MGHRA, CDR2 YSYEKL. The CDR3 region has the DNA TGCGCCAGCAGCCAAGACGCGGCAGGGGTGGGTGAAAAACTGTTTTTT. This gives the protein CASSQDAAGVGEKLFF.